This T cell receptor beta chain came from a study of T cell changes during pregnancy in multiple sclerosis. The germline V gene encodes CDR1 SGHAT and CDR2 FQNNGV. The V segment lost 2 bases and the J segment 5 bases; nucleotides outside the gene matches: 5. The CDR3 totals 14 residues. Some clones are missing from TCRdb's copy, which holds only in-frame ones; the method was immunoSEQ multiplex PCR. The sample lists about 42,000 clones; approximately 81% were seen once. The receptor was isolated from a female donor with multiple sclerosis, enrolled in a pregnancy study. V and J are TRBV11-2 and TRBJ2-5, with 7 nucleotides matching TRBD1. The sample consisted of CD4+ T cells from peripheral blood mononuclear cells, taken before pregnancy. CDR3 DNA: TGTGCCAGCAGCTTACCAAGACAGGGCGAGACCCAGTACTTC. Its translation: CASSLPRQGETQYF.